This TCR beta chain derives from a study of control samples from healthy donors and cancer patients. Trimming left V 3 bases short and J 2 bases short, with 11 bases between. The germline gives CDR1 LNHDA, CDR2 SQIVND (reference sequence). The CDR3 extends over 14 amino acids. This clone was counted between two and nine times. Method: immunoSEQ multiplex PCR; TCRdb's copy keeps in-frame clones and lacks some. This sample has 150,000 to 200,000 clones, with approximately 94% found just once. The clonotype was recovered from a man aged 55 to 70 with colorectal cancer. Sequencing was performed on PBMCs. The chain uses TRBV19 and TRBJ2-7, with D uncertain. CDR3: CASSIGRRPYEQYF. The CDR3 DNA reads TGTGCCAGTAGTATCGGACGGCGCCCCTACGAGCAGTACTTC.